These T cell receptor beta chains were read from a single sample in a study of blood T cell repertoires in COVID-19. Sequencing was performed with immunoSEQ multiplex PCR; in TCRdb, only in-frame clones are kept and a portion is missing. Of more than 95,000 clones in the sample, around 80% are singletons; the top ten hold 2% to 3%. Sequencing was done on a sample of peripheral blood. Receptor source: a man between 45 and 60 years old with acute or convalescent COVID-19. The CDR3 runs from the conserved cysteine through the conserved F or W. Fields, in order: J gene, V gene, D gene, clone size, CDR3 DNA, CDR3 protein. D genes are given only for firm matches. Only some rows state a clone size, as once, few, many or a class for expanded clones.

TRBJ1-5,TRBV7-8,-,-,TGTGCCAGCAGCCATCTACAGGGAGAGAGCAATCAGCCCCAGCATTTT,CASSHLQGESNQPQHF
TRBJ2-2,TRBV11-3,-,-,TGTGCCAGCAGCTTAGGGGGAGTCGGGGAGCTGTTTTTT,CASSLGGVGELFF
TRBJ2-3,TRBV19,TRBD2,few,TGTGCCAGTAGTACCCGCGTCGGAGGGAGGGCAACAGATACGCAGTATTTT,CASSTRVGGRATDTQYF
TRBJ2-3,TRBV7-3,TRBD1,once,TGTGCCAGCAGCTCCAGGACAGGGGGAAGAGATACGCAGTATTTT,CASSSRTGGRDTQYF
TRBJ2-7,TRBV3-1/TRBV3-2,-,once,TGTGCCAGCAGCCAAGTCAGTTACCCTCCCTACGAGCAGTACTTC,CASSQVSYPPYEQYF
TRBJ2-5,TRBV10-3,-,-,TGTGCCATCAGTGAGTCGGGGGGAATGGAGACCCAGTACTTC,CAISESGGMETQYF
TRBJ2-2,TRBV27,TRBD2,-,TGTGCCAGCAGTCATACAAGCGGGAGGATTGCCGGGGAGCTGTTTTTT,CASSHTSGRIAGELFF
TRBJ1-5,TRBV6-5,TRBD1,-,TGTGCCAGCAGTTGGGGACAGGGAAGGGAGCCCCAGCATTTT,CASSWGQGREPQHF
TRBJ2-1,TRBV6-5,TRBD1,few,TGTGCCAGCAGGGGACAGGGGACTTACAATGAGCAGTTCTTC,CASRGQGTYNEQFF
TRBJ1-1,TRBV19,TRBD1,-,TGTGCCAGTAGCAAACAGGGGTGGTTTACTGAAGCTTTCTTT,CASSKQGWFTEAFF
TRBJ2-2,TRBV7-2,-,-,TGTGCCAGCAGCTTAGTGATGGACACCCCCGGGGAGCTGTTTTTT,CASSLVMDTPGELFF
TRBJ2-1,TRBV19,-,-,TGTGCCAGTAGTATAGGTCCAGGGGCCTACAATGAGCAGTTCTTC,CASSIGPGAYNEQFF
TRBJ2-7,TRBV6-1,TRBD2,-,TGTGCCAGCAGTGTTGTTGGGGGCGGTATGTGGACTAGCGGGGTGGGCGAGCAGTACTTC,CASSVVGGGMWTSGVGEQYF
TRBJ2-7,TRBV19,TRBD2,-,TGTGCCAGTAGTGATCTAGCGGGGGCCTACGAGCAGTACTTC,CASSDLAGAYEQYF
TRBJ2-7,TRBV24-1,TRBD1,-,TGTGCCACCAGTGTAGGGACAGGCTACGAGCAGTACTTC,CATSVGTGYEQYF
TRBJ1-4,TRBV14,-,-,TGTGCCAGCAGCCAAGACAGTTGGGCGAAACTGTTTTTT,CASSQDSWAKLFF
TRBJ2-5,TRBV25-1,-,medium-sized,TGTGCCAGCAGTGAAGGACTACAAGAGACCCAGTACTTC,CASSEGLQETQYF
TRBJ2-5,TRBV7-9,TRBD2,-,TGTGCCAGCAGCGAACCAGCGGGAGGCGAGACCCAGTACTTC,CASSEPAGGETQYF
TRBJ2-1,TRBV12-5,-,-,TGTGCTAGTGGTTTGGTACGTGGGAGCTCCTACAATGAGCAGTTCTTC,CASGLVRGSSYNEQFF
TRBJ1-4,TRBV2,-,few,TGTGCCAGCAGTGAACTAGACAGTAGGGAACTGTTTTTT,CASSELDSRELFF
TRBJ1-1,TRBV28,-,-,TGTGCCAGCAGTTTAGCAGGGAACACTGTCGCTTTCTTT,CASSLAGNTVAFF
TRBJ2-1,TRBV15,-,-,TGTGCCACCAGCAGAGATCGTACGGACTGGGGTGAGCAGTTCTTC,CATSRDRTDWGEQFF
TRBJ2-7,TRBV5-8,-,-,TGTGCCAGCAGCTGGGGACAATTCGCGTACGAGCAGTACTTC,CASSWGQFAYEQYF
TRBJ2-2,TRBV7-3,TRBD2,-,TGTGCCAGCAGCCCCCGTCCAGCGGGAGGTCTTGGGAACACCGGGGAGCTGTTTTTT,CASSPRPAGGLGNTGELFF
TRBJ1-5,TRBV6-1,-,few,TGTGCCAGCAGTGAAGTCGCGAGTGAGCAGCCCCAGCATTTT,CASSEVASEQPQHF
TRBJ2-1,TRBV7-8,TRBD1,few,TGTGCCAGCAGCGCCCGGACAGGGCATGAGCAGTTCTTC,CASSARTGHEQFF
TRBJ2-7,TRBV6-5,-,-,TGTGCCAGCCTCCCCAACAGGGAAGCCTACGAGCAGTACTTC,CASLPNREAYEQYF